This TCR beta chain emerged from a study of cytomegalovirus exposure and HLA in healthy donors. Overall study results and limits: Rarity marked most TCR sequences, yet some public TCRs occurred in many donors.

This clone came up once. No antigen is known for it. Germline values: CDR1 SGHVS, CDR2 FQNEAQ. V was clipped by 5 bases and J by 1 base; unmatched bases: 11. The CDR3 loop spans 16 amino acids. Generated by immunoSEQ multiplex PCR, the TCRdb table keeps only in-frame clones and is missing some. The sample has about 57,000 clones, more than 80% seen once. This rearrangement joins TRBV7-8 to TRBJ2-7, with TRBD2 matching over 7 bases. The clonotype was recovered from a woman aged 18-30 years in good health and CMV-seronegative. The sample was PBMCs. The CDR3 DNA follows: TGTGCCAGCAGCCGAAGTGGGGCTAGCGGATCCTACGAGCAGTACGTC. This sequence encodes CASSRSGASGSYEQYV.